What follows are 11 T cell receptor beta chains derived from one specimen sequenced in a study of blood T cell repertoires in COVID-19. The data were produced by immunoSEQ multiplex PCR, yet TCRdb's version contains in-frame clones alone and is incomplete. The sample records some 200,000 clones, less than 85% being singletons. The sample taken for sequencing was peripheral blood. These TCRs come from an elderly woman with COVID-19, enrolled during active disease.

The V call is TRBV11-2, the J call TRBJ2-7; D is possibly TRBD2 (5 bases). Germline V gene lookup returns CDR1 SGHAT and CDR2 FQNNGV. V was trimmed by 6 bases and J by 3 bases, leaving 12 bases between them. This CDR3 is 13 amino acids long. CDR3 in DNA: TGTGCCAGCAGTCCGAGCGGCAACTACGAGCAGTACTTC. This codes for CASSPSGNYEQYF.

The gene calls are TRBV9 and TRBJ1-1; D remains unclear. From germline, CDR1 is SGDLS and CDR2 YYNGEE. V was pared by 0 bases and J by 10 bases, with 10 bases between. The CDR3 totals 12 residues. The DNA of the CDR3 is TGTGCCAGCAGCGTAGGTACAGAAGGAGCTTTCTTT. Protein sequence: CASSVGTEGAFF.

The chain combines TRBV5-4 with TRBJ2-3; unclear D gene. The CDR3 consists of 12 residues. The V and J ends lost 0 bases and 13 bases respectively, with 12 bases between them. Germline CDR1 reads SGHNT; CDR2 reads YYREEE (reference sequence). The CDR3 bases are TGTGCCAGCAGCTTGGCTGCCGGGTCGGAGTATTTT. Protein product: CASSLAAGSEYF.

The gene calls are TRBV5-4 and TRBJ2-3; 9 bases line up with TRBD2. Per the germline V gene, CDR1 is SGHNT and CDR2 is YYREEE (reference sequence). CDR3 length equals 16 residues. V lost 2 bases, J lost 6 bases, and 10 bases stayed unmatched. This CDR3 is CASSFVKVAGVDTQYF. The DNA for the CDR3 is TGTGCCAGCAGCTTCGTTAAGGTAGCGGGGGTGGATACGCAGTATTTT.

As to this clone: At one boundary the junction diverges from the germline segment, which might be a read error. The chain links TRBV15 to TRBJ2-7; tentative D call: TRBD1 (6 bases). The V gene's germline CDR1 is LNHNV and CDR2 YYDKDF (reference sequence). The CDR3 is 12 amino acids. This CDR3 is CATRRDTYEQYF. In DNA form, the CDR3 reads TGTGCCACCCGCAGGGACACCTACGAGCAGTACTTC.

The chain is built from TRBV2 and TRBJ2-1, with 7 bases identical to TRBD2. The CDR3 totals 17 residues. Germline V CDR1 and CDR2: SNHLY, FYNNEI. J lost 12 bases, V lost 2 bases, and 19 bases had no gene match. In DNA form, the CDR3 reads TGTGCCAGCAGTGAACGTCAAAGCAGCGGGGCCTTATCTGGGCAGTTCTTC. Translating it yields CASSERQSSGALSGQFF. The full variable domain, with the rest looked up from reference TRBV2 and TRBJ2-1, is EPEVTQTPSHQVTQMGQEVILRCVPISNHLYFYWYRQILGQKVEFLVSFYNNEISEKSEIFDDQFSVERPDGSNFTLKIRSTKLEDSAMYFCASSERQSSGALSGQFFGPGTRLTVL.

The gene calls are TRBV4-1 and TRBJ2-1, with D possibly matching TRBD2 (5 bases). Germline CDR1 reads MGHRA; CDR2 reads YSYEKL. V was shortened by 1 base and J by 15 bases, with 19 bases between the two germline ends. The CDR3 is 14 amino acids. The CDR3 sequence: CASSQGVRESERFF. CDR3 nucleotides: TGCGCCAGCAGCCAAGGGGTTAGGGAGTCGGAGAGGTTCTTC.

Only one count was recorded for this clone. This rearrangement joins TRBV9 to TRBJ2-1; 7 nucleotides match TRBD2. This CDR3 has 15 residues. The germline V gene encodes CDR1 SGDLS and CDR2 YYNGEE. V lost 0 bases to trimming and J lost 2 bases; unmatched junction nucleotides: 2. The CDR3 here is CASSVAGGTYNEQFF. The CDR3 coding sequence is TGTGCCAGCAGCGTAGCGGGGGGAACCTACAATGAGCAGTTCTTC.

The rearrangement joins TRBV3-1 (or the pseudogene TRBV3-2) to TRBJ2-3; tentative D call: TRBD2 (6 bases). There are 15 residues in the CDR3. Trimming stripped 4 bases from V and 5 bases from J, with 16 bases between. CDR1 and CDR2 (germline): LGHDT, YNNKEL (reference sequence). CDR3 in amino acids: CASSPLPAGGDTQYF. The CDR3 coding sequence is TGTGCCAGCAGCCCCCTACCGGCCGGGGGAGATACGCAGTATTTT.

Details on this clone: Relative to the germline gene, one junction end is altered; a read error may explain this. The chain uses TRBV7-7 and TRBJ1-5, with a possible D match to TRBD1 (5 bases). This CDR3 spans 13 amino acids. CDR1 and CDR2 from the germline V gene are SSHAT and FNYEAQ (reference sequence). The CDR3 is CASSRDRNQPQHF. Here the CDR3 DNA reads TGTGCTAGCAGCCGAGACAGAAATCAGCCCCAGCATTTT. Supplemented by reference TRBV7-7 and TRBJ1-5, the full variable domain reads GAGVSQSPRYKVTKRGQDVTLRCDPISSHATLYWYQQALGQGPEFLTYFNYEAQPDKSGLPSDRFSAERPEGSISTLTIQRTEQRDSAMYRCASSRDRNQPQHFGDGTRLSIL.

The chain joins TRBV19 to TRBJ1-3; 9 bases match TRBD1. This CDR3 has 17 amino acids. In germline, CDR1 is LNHDA, CDR2 SQIVND (reference sequence). The V segment lost 5 bases and the J segment 0 bases; nucleotides outside the gene matches: 8. The CDR3 spells CASSPRTGANSGNTIYF. As DNA, the CDR3 is TGTGCCAGTAGTCCCCGGACAGGGGCGAACTCTGGAAACACCATATATTTT.